This passage covers 30 T cell receptor beta chains from one sample sequenced in a study of T cells in women clearing cervical HPV infection. Method: immunoSEQ multiplex PCR; TCRdb's copy keeps in-frame clones and lacks some. Its listing shows 35,000 to 45,000 clones. Sequencing used blood buffy coat. All receptors derive from a woman aged 18 to 69 with a cervical HPV16 infection that either progressed to CIN3+ or cleared (not recorded which).

The CDR3 protein is CSASRGGSYNEQFF. Incomplete CDR3 DNA: TGCAGTGCTAGCCGCGGGGGCTCCTACAATGAG. The chain carries TRBV20-1 and TRBJ2-1; 7 bases align to TRBD2. The read falls 3 residues short of the CDR3 end, and the missing part is taken from the germline J gene. The CDR3 has 14 residues. Germline V lookup: CDR1 DFQATT, CDR2 SNEGSKA (reference sequence). Trimming at V came to 3 bases and at J to 0 bases, leaving 2 bases not matched to a gene.

Here the CDR3 reads CASTPRGLGGDLAKNIQYF. The part of the CDR3 DNA that was read is TGTGCCAGTACCCCTCGCGGACTAGGAGGTGATTTAGCCAAAAACATT. This rearrangement joins TRBV19 to TRBJ2-4, with 7 bases matching TRBD2. The read terminates 3 residues before the CDR3 end, so the remaining end is supplied by the germline J gene. The CDR3 length is 19 residues. Germline V gives CDR1 LNHDA, CDR2 SQIVND (reference sequence). J lost 0 bases, V lost 7 bases, and 18 bases had no gene match.

Comments on this clone: From the germline J gene comes the end of the CDR3, since the read stops 3 residues before it. The chain carries TRBV19 and TRBJ2-1, with TRBD1 identical over 7 bases. Germline trimming cut 7 bases from V and 6 bases from J; bases unmatched to any gene: 6. This CDR3 is 13 amino acids long. CDR1 is LNHDA and CDR2 is SQIVND in the germline V gene (reference sequence). The CDR3 is CASIHRDSNEQFF. Partial CDR3 DNA: TGTGCCAGTATCCACCGGGACAGCAATGAG.

Note on this clone: The read halts 3 residues ahead of the CDR3 end, with the missing end drawn from the germline J gene. The chain has TRBV20-1 and TRBJ1-2, with D possibly TRBD1 on 5 matching bases. The germline V gene has CDR1 DFQATT and CDR2 SNEGSKA (reference sequence). The length of the CDR3 is 13 residues. The CDR3 here is CSASWGEIDDYTF. CDR3 DNA (partial): TGCAGTGCTAGTTGGGGGGAGATCGACGAC.

Points on this clone: The read ends 3 residues shy of where the CDR3 ends; the end is completed using the germline J gene. V and J are TRBV18 and TRBJ2-2; 9 bases align to TRBD1. The CDR3 has 15 residues. The germline V gene encodes CDR1 KGHSH and CDR2 LQKENI. Germline trimming cut 5 bases from V and 7 bases from J; bases unmatched to any gene: 8. CDR3 sequence: CASSNGTGIYGELFF. Partial CDR3 DNA: TGTGCCAGCTCAAACGGGACAGGGATATACGGGGAG.

As to this clone: The CDR3 end falls 3 residues outside the read, so it is completed with the germline J gene. The chain links TRBV30 to TRBJ1-2, with a possible D match to TRBD1 (5 bases). V lost 5 bases to trimming and J lost 2 bases, with 12 bases between them. The CDR3 extends over 13 amino acids. Per germline, CDR1 GTSNPN and CDR2 SVGIG (reference sequence). CDR3 DNA, as far as it was read: TGTGCCTGGGAGACAGCCCTGAACTATGGC. Translating it yields CAWETALNYG. The full-length CDR3 reads as CAWETALNYGYTF.

The sequenced part of the CDR3 DNA is TGTGCCAGTAGTGTCGGGACTAGCGGGAACGATGAC. It codes for CASSVGTSGNDD. The whole CDR3 region reads CASSVGTSGNDDYTF. This chain connects TRBV19 to TRBJ1-2; a possible D gene is TRBD1 (5 bases). The CDR3 end is not reached by the read, which stops 3 residues before it; the germline J gene fills it in. This CDR3 region has 15 residues. In germline, CDR1 is LNHDA, CDR2 SQIVND (reference sequence). The complete variable domain, with remaining parts taken from reference TRBV19 and TRBJ1-2, reads DGGITQSPKYLFRKEGQNVTLSCEQNLNHDAMYWYRQDPGQGLRLIYYSQIVNDFQKGDIAEGYSVSREKKESFPLTVTSAQKNPTAFYLCASSVGTSGNDDYTFGSGTRLTVV.

To note about this clone: The read gets to within 3 residues of the CDR3 end, and the germline J gene fills in the rest. The chain carries TRBV7-9 and TRBJ1-2; D gene unclear. Germline V gives CDR1 SEHNR, CDR2 FQNEAQ (reference sequence). There are 13 residues in the CDR3. The CDR3 DNA, read in part, is TGTGCCAGCAGCTACGACCCCACAGATACC. Its translation is CASSYDPTDT. The full CDR3 is CASSYDPTDTYTF.

Regarding this clone: Read sequence stops 3 residues before the CDR3 end, and the germline J gene provides the missing end. This chain uses TRBV7-2 with TRBJ2-4, with 7 positions matching TRBD1. The CDR3 is 14 residues long. Germline assignment: CDR1 SGHTA and CDR2 FQGNSA. The CDR3 sequence is CASSFTGAPDGQYF. CDR3 bases read: TGTGCCAGCAGCTTTACAGGGGCTCCAGATGGT. The whole variable domain, filled in from reference TRBV7-2 and TRBJ2-4, reads GAGVSQSPSNKVTEKGKDVELRCDPISGHTALYWYRQSLGQGLEFLIYFQGNSAPDKSGLPSDRFSAERTGGSVSTLTIQRTQQEDSAVYLCASSFTGAPDGQYFGAGTRLSVL.

Turning to this clone: The junction departs from germline at one end; a sequencing error may be responsible. The read halts 3 residues ahead of the CDR3 end, with the missing end drawn from the germline J gene. V is TRBV2 and J is TRBJ2-6; possibly TRBD1 for D (6 bases). The CDR3 consists of 14 residues. CDR1 and CDR2 from the germline V gene are SNHLY and FYNNEI. CDR3 bases read: TGTGCCGGCAGAGGACAGAGCGGGGCCAACGTC. Its translation is CAGRGQSGANV. The CDR3, in full, reads CAGRGQSGANVLTF.

About this clone: The CDR3 is cut off 3 residues early in the read; its end comes from the germline J gene. The rearrangement uses TRBV19 and TRBJ1-2; D gene ambiguous. Looked up from germline, CDR1 is LNHDA and CDR2 is SQIVND (reference sequence). This CDR3 is 12 amino acids long. The chain's CDR3 is CASSINKVGYTF. The CDR3 bases that were read are TGTGCCAGTAGTATCAACAAGGTGGGC.

About this clone itself: The sequenced fragment ends 3 residues before the CDR3 boundary, so the rest is inferred from the germline J gene. Other DNA sequences in the sample encode the same CDR3. The V and J genes are TRBV11-3 and TRBJ2-7; 7 bases line up with TRBD2. Trimming took 1 base from V and 6 from J; bases not matched to a gene: 9. Germline V gene lookup returns CDR1 SGHNT and CDR2 YENEEA. This CDR3 spans 15 amino acids. The CDR3 reads CASSLVSGASPEQYF. The part of the CDR3 DNA that was read is TGTGCCAGCAGCTTAGTAAGCGGGGCTTCCCCCGAG.

Concerning this clone itself: The read ends 3 residues shy of where the CDR3 ends; the end is completed using the germline J gene. V is TRBV6-2 or TRBV6-3 and J is TRBJ2-7, with D possibly being TRBD2 (6 bases). Germline CDR1 and CDR2: MNHEY and SVGEGT. The CDR3 contains 14 residues. The V gene lost 2 bases and the J gene lost 6 bases, with 14 bases spanning the gap. Incomplete CDR3 DNA: TGTGCCAGCAGTTACGGACTTTGGGACTCCGAG. Its translation is CASSYGLWDSE. The whole CDR3 protein is CASSYGLWDSEQYF.

In regard to this clone: The observed sequence ends 3 residues before the CDR3 terminus, with the missing tail filled in from the germline J gene. The V and J genes are TRBV19 and TRBJ2-3, with D perhaps matching TRBD2 (5 bases). The CDR3 totals 16 residues. The germline V gene encodes CDR1 LNHDA and CDR2 SQIVND (reference sequence). Trimming took 1 base from V and 5 from J, leaving 16 bases between them. The DNA read from the CDR3 is TGTGCCAGTAGTATAGTGGCTAGCCCCCTCGTAGATACG. Translating gives CASSIVASPLVDT. The whole CDR3 reads CASSIVASPLVDTQYF.

Worth noting for this clone: The CDR3 is cut off 3 residues early in the read; its end comes from the germline J gene. The V gene is TRBV2, the J gene TRBJ2-2, with D perhaps matching TRBD1 (6 bases). Germline V gene lookup returns CDR1 SNHLY and CDR2 FYNNEI. The CDR3 contains 16 residues. Incomplete CDR3 DNA: TGTGCCAGCAGTGATCTACAGGGTTCTGGGGCCAACGTG. As protein: CASSDLQGSGANV. The full CDR3 protein reads CASSDLQGSGANVLFF.

Concerning this clone itself: The missing CDR3 end, 3 residues past where the read stops, is filled in from the germline J gene. V usage is TRBV5-5 and J usage is TRBJ2-2; D is unresolved. Germline V gene lookup returns CDR1 SGHKS and CDR2 YYEKEE (reference sequence). The CDR3 contains 15 residues. The CDR3 spells CASSLVVAVDEKLFF. CDR3 DNA, as far as it was read: TGTGCCAGCAGCTTGGTGGTCGCAGTTGATGAAAAG.

With regard to this clone: The CDR3 end lies 3 residues beyond the end of the read and is filled in from the germline J gene. The chain is built from TRBV7-9 and TRBJ1-2; D not resolved. There are 14 residues in the CDR3. Germline V gene sequence: CDR1 SEHNR, CDR2 FQNEAQ (reference sequence). The chain's CDR3 is CASSYTVSSYDYTF. The part of the CDR3 DNA that was read is TGTGCCAGCAGCTATACAGTGTCATCCTACGAC.

Worth noting for this clone: The read gets to within 3 residues of the CDR3 end, and the germline J gene fills in the rest. This rearrangement joins TRBV27 to TRBJ1-5; TRBD1 might be the D (6 bases). CDR1 is MNHEY and CDR2 is SMNVEV in the germline V gene (reference sequence). The CDR3 totals 13 residues. V shed 2 bases and J shed 6 bases, with 8 bases lying between them. CDR3 sequence reads: CASSLTGTQPQHF. The sequenced part of the CDR3 DNA is TGTGCCAGCAGTTTAACAGGGACTCAGCCC.

Note on this clone: The sequence runs out 3 residues before the end of the CDR3; the remainder is reconstructed from the germline J gene. The chain links TRBV7-8 to TRBJ1-2; D is unresolved. Germline assignment: CDR1 SGHVS and CDR2 FQNEAQ. The CDR3 spans 14 residues. This chain's CDR3 is CASSPILPSYDYTF. Incomplete CDR3 DNA: TGTGCCAGCAGCCCAATCCTCCCCTCCTACGAC.

Worth noting for this clone: The read halts 3 residues ahead of the CDR3 end, with the missing end drawn from the germline J gene. This sequence joins TRBV19 and TRBJ1-2; D possibly corresponds to TRBD1 (6 bases). With 6 bases removed from V and 6 bases from J, the gap between germline ends came to 17 bases. This CDR3 is built from 14 residues. In germline, CDR1 is LNHDA, CDR2 SQIVND (reference sequence). The part of the CDR3 DNA that was read is TGTGCCAGTAGCTACGGGGGGGGGCGAGATGGC. Translated: CASSYGGGRDG. The full CDR3 sequence reads CASSYGGGRDGYTF.

On this clone itself: Read coverage stops 3 residues before the CDR3 terminus; the germline J gene supplies the remainder. V is TRBV11-3 and J is TRBJ1-4; D may be TRBD1 (6 bases). CDR3 length: 11 residues. Germline V lookup: CDR1 SGHNT, CDR2 YENEEA. The CDR3 bases that were read are TGTGCCAGCAGGATGGGGGACATA. Translation: CASRMGDI. The CDR3 in full is CASRMGDILFF.

With respect to this clone: Read data end 3 residues before the CDR3 end; the end is taken from the germline J gene. V and J are TRBV30 and TRBJ1-1, with 8 bases lining up with TRBD1. The CDR3 is 13 residues long. Germline V gives CDR1 GTSNPN, CDR2 SVGIG (reference sequence). The J segment lost 4 bases and the V segment lost 3 bases, leaving 4 bases of the junction unmatched. The DNA read from the CDR3 is TGTGCCTGGAGACAGGGGGGGAGCACTGAA. It yields the protein CAWRQGGSTE. The whole CDR3 protein is CAWRQGGSTEAFF. Filled out from reference TRBV30 and TRBJ1-1, the complete variable domain reads SQTIHQWPATLVQPVGSPLSLECTVEGTSNPNLYWYRQAAGRGLQLLFYSVGIGQISSEVPQNLSASRPQDRQFILSSKKLLLSDSGFYLCAWRQGGSTEAFFGQGTRLTVV.

Points on this clone: Coverage ceases 3 residues before the CDR3 finishes, and the germline J gene fills in the end. The chain links TRBV14 to TRBJ2-7; maybe TRBD2 (5 bases). Germline CDR1 SGHDN, CDR2 FVKESK. The CDR3 extends over 14 amino acids. Trimming removed 1 base at V and 6 bases at J, with 13 bases between. The CDR3 protein is CASSQGTLRGEQYF. CDR3 bases read: TGTGCCAGCAGCCAAGGTACACTACGGGGCGAG.

A remark on this clone: Coverage ceases 3 residues before the CDR3 finishes, and the germline J gene fills in the end. The chain links TRBV5-3 to TRBJ1-6; no clear D. TRBV5-3 is an ORF; its function is uncertain. Trimming took 1 base from V and 5 from J, leaving 19 bases between them. CDR3 length: 18 amino acids. The sequenced CDR3 bases are TGTGCCAGAAGCTTGAGAAATATGACATGCCTCGATAATTCACCC. Translating it yields CARSLRNMTCLDNSP. The CDR3 as a whole reads CARSLRNMTCLDNSPLHF.

To note about this clone: The read stops 3 residues short of the end of the CDR3; the missing end is completed from the germline J gene. V and J are TRBV14 and TRBJ2-3, with 12 bases lining up with TRBD2. The CDR3 covers 20 residues. Germline assignment: CDR1 SGHDN and CDR2 FVKESK. Germline trimming cut 3 bases from V and 0 bases from J; bases unmatched to any gene: 13. The CDR3 region is CASSHRLAGVVVDSTDTQYF. The CDR3 DNA, read in part, is TGTGCCAGCAGCCATAGACTAGCGGGAGTAGTCGTCGATAGCACAGATACG.

Concerning this clone: At one end the junction does not follow the germline gene, possibly because of a read error. Additional DNA sequences in this sample encode the identical CDR3. Incomplete CDR3 DNA: TGTGCCAGTAGTGGAACAGGGGGCTCTGGAAACACG. Translating it yields CASSGTGGSGNT. The complete CDR3 sequence is CASSGTGGSGNTIYF. The chain is built from TRBV19 and TRBJ1-3; 9 bases are a match to TRBD1. From the germline J gene comes the end of the CDR3, since the read stops 3 residues before it. In germline, CDR1 is LNHDA, CDR2 SQIVND (reference sequence). The CDR3 is 15 amino acids.

Notes on this clone: The read comes to an end 3 residues before the CDR3 does, leaving the germline J gene to fill in the end. This chain joins TRBV5-1 and TRBJ1-3; 7 nucleotides line up with TRBD1. V shed 4 bases, J shed 3 bases, and the junction held 4 bases outside the gene matches. Germline V lookup: CDR1 SGHRS, CDR2 YFSETQ. The CDR3 sequence is 14 residues long. This CDR3 reads CASSGGDSGNTIYF. CDR3 bases read: TGCGCCAGCAGCGGAGGGGACAGTGGAAACACC.

To note about this clone: Germline is not matched at one junction end, which may reflect a read error. Sequencing ends 3 residues short of the CDR3 end; the germline J gene provides the rest. This chain joins TRBV11-2 and TRBJ2-5; TRBD2 aligns across 9 bases. The CDR3 spans 14 residues. Looked up from germline, CDR1 is SGHAT and CDR2 is FQNNGV. The CDR3: CAGSSLAGRQTQYF. The part of the CDR3 DNA that was read is TGTGCCGGCAGCTCTCTAGCGGGGAGGCAGACC.

With respect to this clone: The CDR3 goes on 3 residues after the read ends, and that part is filled in from the germline J gene. The chain carries TRBV6-1 and TRBJ1-5; maybe TRBD1 (5 bases). Germline V CDR1 and CDR2: MNHNS, SASEGT. Trimming cost V 1 base and J 0 bases, with 7 bases left between them. This CDR3 has 15 residues. Here the CDR3 reads CASSEGQISNQPQHF. CDR3 DNA (partial): TGTGCCAGCAGTGAAGGACAGATTAGCAATCAGCCC.

A word on this clone: Read coverage stops 3 residues before the CDR3 terminus; the germline J gene supplies the remainder. The rearrangement links TRBV19 to TRBJ2-3, with 9 nucleotides matching TRBD1. The germline gives CDR1 LNHDA, CDR2 SQIVND (reference sequence). The CDR3 runs 16 residues. V shed 5 bases and J 5 bases; nucleotides not matched to a gene: 11. This CDR3 is CASSPTGQGRIDTQYF. The CDR3 DNA, read in part, is TGTGCCAGTAGTCCCACCGGACAGGGGAGGATAGATACG.